The 20 T cell receptor beta chains below all came from one sample that was sequenced in a study of shared T cell receptors in the human thymus. Repertoires were generated with immunoSEQ multiplex PCR, while TCRdb's copy carries only in-frame clones and drops some. Of roughly 710,000 clones in the sample, over 75% were seen once. These same data were also listed under a study on human thymus T cells.

The specimen was thymocytes. These receptors all stem from a girl under three years old with a congenital heart defect.

The V call is TRBV15, the J call TRBJ2-7; 9 positions agree with TRBD1. Germline loops: CDR1 LNHNV, CDR2 YYDKDF (reference sequence). The ends lost 0 bases at V and 3 bases at J; junction bases unmatched: 9. This CDR3 spans 17 amino acids. CDR3 DNA: TGTGCCACCAGCAGAGACTCCCCGGGACAGGGCGGCTACGAGCAGTACTTC. As protein: CATSRDSPGQGGYEQYF.

The chain joins TRBV5-1 to TRBJ1-2, with TRBD1 matching 7 bases. J was trimmed by 4 bases and V by 5 bases; bases with no gene match: 14. The germline gives CDR1 SGHRS, CDR2 YFSETQ. CDR3 length: 16 residues. In DNA, the CDR3 is TGCGCCAGCAGGCCCGGGACAGACAAACTAGGCTATGGCTACACCTTC. Translation gives CASRPGTDKLGYGYTF.

The chain uses TRBV7-9 and TRBJ1-2, with a possible D match to TRBD1 (5 bases). The CDR3 runs to 15 residues. Germline V gene sequence: CDR1 SEHNR, CDR2 FQNEAQ (reference sequence). The V gene lost 5 bases and the J gene lost 4 bases, with 17 bases spanning the gap. CDR3 loop: CASSVNQMGLYGYTF. The CDR3 coding sequence is TGTGCCAGCAGCGTAAATCAAATGGGGCTCTATGGCTACACCTTC.

V usage is TRBV15 and J usage is TRBJ2-2, with 8 bases matching TRBD2. CDR3 size: 17 residues. V was clipped by 0 bases and J by 3 bases; unmatched bases: 6. From germline, CDR1 is LNHNV and CDR2 YYDKDF (reference sequence). The CDR3 loop is CATSRDRGLGDTGELFF. CDR3 nucleotides: TGTGCCACCAGCAGAGACCGGGGACTAGGGGACACCGGGGAGCTGTTTTTT.

The chain carries TRBV2 and TRBJ1-1; 9 bases agree with TRBD1. This CDR3 spans 14 amino acids. The trim removed 8 bases at V and 4 bases at J, leaving 8 bases unmatched. The V gene's germline CDR1 is SNHLY and CDR2 FYNNEI. CDR3 sequence reads: CASGYRGRITEAFF. The CDR3 coding sequence is TGTGCCAGCGGCTACAGGGGGCGAATCACTGAAGCTTTCTTT.

The rearrangement links TRBV29-1 to TRBJ2-7, with TRBD1 identical over 11 bases. This CDR3 is 17 amino acids long. With 6 bases clipped from V and 5 bases from J, the junction kept 18 bases outside the gene matches. Germline-derived CDR1 and CDR2 are SQVTM and ANQGSEA. DNA for the CDR3: TGCAGCGTGCAGACCCAACTGGACAGGGGGCTTGAGGACGAGCAGTACTTC. As protein: CSVQTQLDRGLEDEQYF.

This chain's CDR3 is CASSVERGGDYNEQFF. The CDR3 bases are TGCGCCAGCAGCGTGGAAAGGGGGGGGGATTACAATGAGCAGTTCTTC. The chain carries TRBV5-1 and TRBJ2-1, with D possibly being TRBD2 (7 bases). Trimming left V 4 bases short and J 4 bases short, with 18 bases between. The CDR3 length is 16 residues. From germline, CDR1 is SGHRS and CDR2 YFSETQ.

The chain links TRBV10-3 to TRBJ1-1, with TRBD1 as a possible D gene (6 bases). CDR3 length equals 18 residues. V was clipped by 5 bases and J by 0 bases, with 22 bases between them. Looked up from germline, CDR1 is ENHRY and CDR2 is SYGVKD. CDR3 region: CAISSRVQGRGMNTEAFF. DNA of the CDR3: TGTGCCATCAGTTCCCGAGTACAGGGTCGAGGGATGAACACTGAAGCTTTCTTT.

The rearrangement links TRBV19 to TRBJ1-2; D is perhaps TRBD1 (6 bases). Looked up from germline, CDR1 is LNHDA and CDR2 is SQIVND (reference sequence). Trimming stripped 7 bases from V and 4 bases from J, with 22 bases between. The CDR3 has 16 amino acids. CDR3 sequence: CASMPRTAQALYGYTF. The CDR3 DNA sequence: TGTGCCAGTATGCCCCGGACAGCACAGGCTCTCTATGGCTACACCTTC.

The chain employs TRBV19 and TRBJ1-1; D is perhaps TRBD1 (5 bases). Germline V CDR1 and CDR2: LNHDA, SQIVND (reference sequence). The CDR3 extends over 13 amino acids. V dropped 6 bases and J dropped 4 bases, with 12 bases sitting between them. CDR3 loop: CASSNYRLTEAFF. In nucleotides, the CDR3 is TGTGCCAGTAGCAATTACAGGCTCACTGAAGCTTTCTTT.

This clone came up once. The chain couples TRBV5-1 to TRBJ1-2; possible D gene TRBD1, 5 bases. In germline, CDR1 is SGHRS, CDR2 YFSETQ. This CDR3 comprises 14 residues. Trimming took 4 bases from V and 4 from J, leaving 14 bases between them. As DNA, the CDR3 is TGCGCCAGCAGCGAGATAGACAGCCCCTATGGCTACACCTTC. Amino acids: CASSEIDSPYGYTF. Variable domain in full (rest from reference TRBV5-1 and TRBJ1-2): KAGVTQTPRYLIKTRGQQVTLSCSPISGHRSVSWYQQTPGQGLQFLFEYFSETQRNKGNFPGRFSGRQFSNSRSEMNVSTLELGDSALYLCASSEIDSPYGYTFGSGTRLTVV.

J is TRBJ2-5 and V is TRBV12-5; no clear D. The CDR3 runs to 11 residues. V lost 3 bases, J lost 7 bases, and 6 bases lay in between. Per the germline V gene, CDR1 is LGHNT and CDR2 is FRNRAP. Here the CDR3 reads CASGFPRTQYF. Written as DNA, the CDR3 is TGTGCTAGTGGTTTTCCTCGGACCCAGTACTTC. The full variable domain, its missing parts supplied by reference TRBV12-5 and TRBJ2-5, is DARVTQTPRHKVTEMGQEVTMRCQPILGHNTVFWYRQTMMQGLELLAYFRNRAPLDDSGMPKDRFSAEMPDATLATLKIQPSEPRDSAVYFCASGFPRTQYFGPGTRLLVL.

The chain couples TRBV5-1 to TRBJ2-7; possible D gene TRBD1, 5 bases. The CDR3 sequence is 16 residues long. Between the trimmed V and J ends, which lost 4 bases and 4 bases, there was a span of 21 bases. Looked up from germline, CDR1 is SGHRS and CDR2 is YFSETQ. The chain's CDR3 is CASSLGWGWPIYEQYF. For the CDR3, the DNA is TGCGCCAGCAGCCTGGGGTGGGGCTGGCCCATTTACGAGCAGTACTTC. Supplemented by reference TRBV5-1 and TRBJ2-7, the full variable domain reads KAGVTQTPRYLIKTRGQQVTLSCSPISGHRSVSWYQQTPGQGLQFLFEYFSETQRNKGNFPGRFSGRQFSNSRSEMNVSTLELGDSALYLCASSLGWGWPIYEQYFGPGTRLTVT.

The rearrangement links TRBV5-6 to TRBJ2-1; 11 bases line up with TRBD1. Losses at the gene ends were 0 bases for V and 9 bases for J; bases not matched to a gene: 8. Germline V lookup: CDR1 SGHDT, CDR2 YYEEEE. The CDR3 loop spans 16 amino acids. The CDR3 protein is CASSLVGQGVRPEQFF. In nucleotides, the CDR3 is TGTGCCAGCAGCTTGGTGGGACAGGGGGTACGTCCTGAGCAGTTCTTC. The full variable domain, with the rest looked up from reference TRBV5-6 and TRBJ2-1, is DAGVTQSPTHLIKTRGQQVTLRCSPKSGHDTVSWYQQALGQGPQFIFQYYEEEERQRGNFPDRFSGHQFPNYSSELNVNALLLGDSALYLCASSLVGQGVRPEQFFGPGTRLTVL.

In its sample, this clone was seen a few times. The V and J genes are TRBV19 and TRBJ2-1; D perhaps matches TRBD1 (6 bases). The CDR3 is made up of 19 amino acids. V gave up 4 bases and J gave up 0 bases, with 22 bases separating them. The V gene's germline CDR1 is LNHDA and CDR2 SQIVND (reference sequence). The CDR3 loop reads CASSRKDSDSLSSYNEQFF. The CDR3 coding sequence is TGTGCCAGTAGTAGAAAGGACTCGGACAGCCTTAGCTCCTACAATGAGCAGTTCTTC.

V gene TRBV7-6 combines with J gene TRBJ2-3, with TRBD1 identical over 7 bases. The length of the CDR3 is 16 residues. Germline CDR1 is SGHVS and CDR2 is FNYEAQ. V shed 4 bases and J 2 bases; nucleotides not matched to a gene: 9. This CDR3 is CASSSSTGAYTDTQYF. In DNA, the CDR3 is TGTGCCAGCAGCTCAAGTACAGGGGCTTACACAGATACGCAGTATTTT.

This chain links TRBV5-6 with TRBJ1-1; 8 bases map to TRBD1. The CDR3 is 17 amino acids. CDR1 and CDR2 (germline): SGHDT, YYEEEE. Trimming at V came to 4 bases and at J to 1 base, leaving 12 bases not matched to a gene. DNA of the CDR3: TGTGCCAGCAGCGCCACCGACAGGGGAGGCTCGAACACTGAAGCTTTCTTT. Protein product: CASSATDRGGSNTEAFF.

The V gene is TRBV29-1, the J gene TRBJ2-1, with 8 bases fitting TRBD1. This CDR3 contains 14 residues. V shed 1 base, J shed 3 bases, and the junction held 2 bases outside the gene matches. Germline V CDR1 and CDR2: SQVTM, ANQGSEA. This CDR3 reads CSVEGTGYYNEQFF. CDR3 DNA sequence: TGCAGCGTTGAAGGGACAGGGTACTACAATGAGCAGTTCTTC.

The chain recombines TRBV25-1 with TRBJ1-1; 7 bases are shared with TRBD1. CDR1 MGHDK and CDR2 SYGVNS come from the germline V gene. The CDR3 runs 16 residues. Trimming at V came to 9 bases and at J to 1 base, leaving 14 bases not matched to a gene. The CDR3 sequence is CARRPNRGGGNTEAFF. The CDR3 nucleotides are TGTGCCAGACGACCGAACAGGGGAGGAGGGAACACTGAAGCTTTCTTT.

This chain joins TRBV4-1 and TRBJ2-3; no firm D call. The CDR3 spans 12 residues. V was clipped by 4 bases and J by 10 bases, with 12 bases between them. Germline assignment: CDR1 MGHRA and CDR2 YSYEKL. The CDR3 DNA reads as TGCGCCAGCAGCCTCGGTCCCCTGGCGCAGTATTTT. This sequence encodes CASSLGPLAQYF.